Below, 2 T cell receptor beta chains from the same sample are listed, as sequenced in a study of T-cell memory formation after mild COVID-19. MiXCR, run by TCRdb on the 5' RACE reads, gives a single entry per CDR3 protein. The sample has about 470,000 distinct CDR3 sequences, roughly 25% seen once. What was sequenced was PBMCs or a T cell subset sorted from them (not recorded which). These receptors all come from an adult woman who had mild COVID-19 (a few samples of this study predate the infection). Cell type and time point are not known.

The V and J genes are TRBV20-1 and TRBJ1-1; D is possibly TRBD1 (6 bases). Germline CDR1 is DFQATT and CDR2 is SNEGSKA (reference sequence). The CDR3 length is 15 residues. With 6 bases removed from V and 1 base from J, the gap between germline ends came to 18 bases. CDR3 bases: TGCAGTGCCTCCGTTCCGGGACATCAGAACACTGAAGCTTTCTTT. It yields the protein CSASVPGHQNTEAFF.

The chain couples TRBV7-8 to TRBJ2-7; the D gene is possibly TRBD1 (6 bases). This CDR3 has 14 amino acids. In germline, CDR1 is SGHVS, CDR2 FQNEAQ. Trimming took 5 bases from V and 1 from J, leaving 12 bases between them. The CDR3 is CASSPRGNSYEQYF. In nucleotides, the CDR3 is TGTGCCAGCAGCCCGAGGGGGAATTCCTACGAGCAGTACTTC. Full variable domain (outside the CDR3, taken from reference TRBV7-8 and TRBJ2-7): GAGVSQSPRYKVAKRGQDVALRCDPISGHVSLFWYQQALGQGPEFLTYFQNEAQLDKSGLPSDRFFAERPEGSVSTLKIQRTQQEDSAVYLCASSPRGNSYEQYFGPGTRLTVT.